Listed below are T cell receptor beta chains from one sample, sequenced in a study of siplizumab effects on memory and regulatory T cells. The repertoire was sequenced with immunoSEQ multiplex PCR; TCRdb's copy has only in-frame clones and lacks some. The sample lists some 100,000 clones; 85% to 95% were seen once. The sequencing input was Tregs sorted from blood. The source is a human donor in good health. CDR3s include the opening cysteine and the closing phenylalanine or tryptophan. A D gene is named only where the DNA matches it firmly. Expanded clones are given a class, and other clones once, few, many or no size at all.

>-|TRBJ2-7|-|TRBV21-1
TGTGCCAGCAGCAAAGCTGAGAGCGGGAGCGACGAGCAGTACTTC
CASSKAESGSDEQYF
>-|TRBJ2-7|-|TRBV20-1
TGCAGTGCTAGCCCCGAAGCCGAGCAGTACTTC
CSASPEAEQYF
>-|TRBJ1-4|-|TRBV28
TGTGCCAGCAGTCCCAGGGGCGGGGCATACGAAAAACTGTTTTTT
CASSPRGGAYEKLFF
>-|TRBJ2-7|-|TRBV7-8
TGTGCCAGCAGCTTAGACGACATATTCTCCTACGAGCAGTACTTC
CASSLDDIFSYEQYF
>-|TRBJ1-2|TRBD1|TRBV5-8
TGTGCCAGCTTTGGGCCGCGGGACAGGTTAAGTGGCTACACCTTC
CASFGPRDRLSGYTF
>few|TRBJ1-5|-|TRBV18
TGTGCCAGCTCACCACAAGTCAATCAGCCCCAGCATTTT
CASSPQVNQPQHF
>-|TRBJ1-2|-|TRBV6-6
TGTGCCAGCAGAGCGCTTCCGGGACCGACCTATGGCTACACCTTC
CASRALPGPTYGYTF
>few|TRBJ1-1|-|TRBV29-1
TGCAGCGGAAGTAACACTGAAGCTTTCTTT
CSGSNTEAFF
>-|TRBJ1-3|-|TRBV28
TGTGCCAGCAGTTTATGGTCGGACTCTGGAAACACCATATATTTT
CASSLWSDSGNTIYF
>-|TRBJ2-7|-|TRBV7-9
TGTGCCAGCACCGGCCTGCTAGCTACCAGCTCCTACGAGCAGTACTTC
CASTGLLATSSYEQYF
>-|TRBJ2-1|-|TRBV10-3
TGTGCCATCAGTCCTGTAGGGGGGGGGAATGAGCAGTTCTTC
CAISPVGGGNEQFF
>-|TRBJ2-1|-|TRBV19
TGTGCCAGTAGTACCCAGGGGTGGGGTGAGCAGTTCTTC
CASSTQGWGEQFF
>-|TRBJ1-2|-|TRBV19
TGTGCCAGTACCCGACAGGAGGGAGCTAATGGCTACACCTTC
CASTRQEGANGYTF
>-|TRBJ1-3|-|TRBV28
TGTGCCAGCAACGAGTTCGGGACTGGAAACACCATATATTTT
CASNEFGTGNTIYF
>-|TRBJ2-3|-|TRBV11-2
TGTGCCAGCAGCTTAGAAATCCCTGATACGCAGTATTTT
CASSLEIPDTQYF
>-|TRBJ2-5|TRBD2|TRBV11-3
TGTGCCAGCAGCGGCTCCGGGACTAGCGGACAAGAGACCCAGTACTTC
CASSGSGTSGQETQYF
>-|TRBJ1-4|TRBD1|TRBV28
TGTGCCAGCAGTTTGTTCGGGACAGGGAATGAAAAACTGTTTTTT
CASSLFGTGNEKLFF
>-|TRBJ1-5|TRBD1|TRBV6-1
TGTGCCAGCAGTGAACAACAGGGGGCTTGGCAGCCCCAGCATTTT
CASSEQQGAWQPQHF
>-|TRBJ1-2|-|TRBV6-5
TGTGCCAGCATCAACCGGGGAGGGTATTATAGCTACACCTTC
CASINRGGYYSYTF
>-|TRBJ2-7|-|TRBV7-6
TGTGCCAGCAGCTTATCTCCACAGGCCTCCTACGAGCAGTACTTC
CASSLSPQASYEQYF
>-|TRBJ2-3|-|TRBV19
TGTGCCAGTAGTATCTACGAAACGCCAGATACGCAGTATTTT
CASSIYETPDTQYF
>-|TRBJ2-1|TRBD2|TRBV14
TGTGCCAGCAGCCAAGCTGGACAGGGGCTGACTAGCGGGAGGTATGAGCAGTTCTTC
CASSQAGQGLTSGRYEQFF
>few|TRBJ2-1|-|TRBV5-1
TGCGCCAGCAGCCGGGGGACCTACAATGAGCAGTTCTTC
CASSRGTYNEQFF
>-|TRBJ2-7|-|TRBV6-1
TGTGCCAGCAGTGAATGGGGAAGAACAAGACAGGGAGCGGGCGAGCAGTACTTC
CASSEWGRTRQGAGEQYF
>-|TRBJ2-3|TRBD2|TRBV27
TGTGCCAGCAGCCTCTTCCGACTAGCGGGAGCCAGCACAGATACGCAGTATTTT
CASSLFRLAGASTDTQYF
>-|TRBJ1-1|-|TRBV2
TGTGCCAGCAAGACCTTACGGGGCACTGAAGCTTTCTTT
CASKTLRGTEAFF
>-|TRBJ2-5|TRBD1|TRBV7-8
TGTGCCAGCAGCCCGGACAGGAGCCAAGAGACCCAGTACTTC
CASSPDRSQETQYF
>-|TRBJ1-2|-|TRBV18
TGTGCCAGCTCACCATCCGGGAACTATGGCTACACCTTC
CASSPSGNYGYTF
>-|TRBJ2-5|TRBD2|TRBV14
TGTGCCAGCAGCCAAGTAGAGGCGGGAGGTCTAGAGACCCAGTACTTC
CASSQVEAGGLETQYF
>-|TRBJ2-7|-|TRBV30
TGTGCCTGGACGAGACTAGACAGGGAGCAGTACTTC
CAWTRLDREQYF
>-|TRBJ1-4|-|TRBV29-1
TGCAGCGTTGCGAGGTCAGGGATTAATGAAAAACTGTTTTTT
CSVARSGINEKLFF
>-|TRBJ2-2|-|TRBV15
TGTGCCACCAGCAGAGGGGGAGACGTAACCGGGGAGCTGTTTTTT
CATSRGGDVTGELFF
>-|TRBJ2-1|TRBD2|TRBV19
TGTGCCAGTAGTATAGCTGGGACTAGCGTATACAATGAGCAGTTCTTC
CASSIAGTSVYNEQFF